The T cell receptor (beta chain) described here comes from a study of vaccination effects on CD4 cells after COVID-19. Study-level findings and limits: Cross-reaction with common cold coronaviruses was seen in only 1 of 255 vaccine-induced clones from healthy vaccinees. The study had few convalescent patients and no early post-infection timepoints.

Regarding this clone: As yet, its antigen is unknown.

Sequenced by immunoSEQ multiplex PCR; TCRdb stores in-frame clones only, minus some. The table lists tens of thousands of clones, around 76% of them singletons. V was clipped by 0 bases and J by 5 bases, with 20 bases between them. CDR3 size: 17 residues. Germline V gene sequence: CDR1 MDHEN, CDR2 SYDVKM. Within the ViraFEST assay, antigen-specific CD4+ T cells underwent expansion with viral peptide pools prior to sequencing. Subsequent to roughly 9 days of culture, CD4+ T cells were isolated. Vaccine recipients, nucleocapsid antibody negative, had no prior SARS-CoV-2 infection. Every well got around 1.9 million PBMC, which were grown with about 10 IU/ml IL-2 and about 9.7 ug/ml peptides. Days 3 and 7 saw half the medium replaced with IL-2 medium.

The sequence came from a human donor who received a COVID-19 vaccine. Sequences were derived from CD4+ T cells from PBMCs cultured with HCoV-OC43 spike peptides, sampled before COVID-19 vaccination. Specified subset: HCoV-OC43 spike overlapping peptide pool stimulation. V gene TRBV28 combines with J gene TRBJ2-7; the D is unclear. CDR3 loop: CASSLWGDKLEGNEQYV. As DNA, the CDR3 is TGTGCCAGCAGTTTATGGGGTGACAAACTGGAAGGTAACGAGCAGTACGTC.